Listed below are T cell receptor beta chains from one sample, sequenced in a study of T-cell memory formation after mild COVID-19. TCRdb processed the 5' RACE reads anew with MiXCR; each CDR3 protein has one entry. The table includes fewer than 700,000 distinct CDR3 sequences, roughly 20% detected once. The sample consisted of PBMCs or a T cell subset sorted from them (not recorded which). Receptor source: an adult woman who had mild COVID-19 (a few samples of this study predate the infection). Cell type and time point are not known. CDR3s include the opening cysteine and the closing phenylalanine or tryptophan. D genes are given only for firm matches. Clone size appears in some rows only: once, few, many, or a class for an expanded clone.

j_call d_call v_call clone_size cdr3_aa cdr3_nt
TRBJ2-5 TRBD1 TRBV7-6 few CASSSGQLSETQYF TGTGCCAGCAGCTCGGGACAGCTGTCAGAGACCCAGTACTTC
TRBJ1-3 - TRBV19 - CASNHRPSGNTIYF TGTGCCAGTAATCACAGGCCCTCTGGAAACACCATATATTTT
TRBJ1-2 - TRBV20-1 - CSGDGYTF TGCAGTGGAGATGGCTACACCTTC
TRBJ2-1 - TRBV3-1 many CASSLFYNEQFF TGTGCCAGCAGCCTCTTCTACAATGAGCAGTTCTTC
TRBJ2-1 - TRBV30 few CAWSGARIGNEQFF TGTGCCTGGAGTGGGGCGAGGATCGGCAATGAGCAGTTCTTC
TRBJ2-3 - TRBV6-1 - CASEPGSTDTQYF TGTGCCAGCGAGCCAGGGTCCACAGATACGCAGTATTTT
TRBJ2-7 - TRBV7-9 few CASSLAVSLLASYEQYF TGTGCCAGCAGCTTAGCGGTATCCCTCCTAGCCTCCTACGAGCAGTACTTC
TRBJ1-1 TRBD1 TRBV4-1 few CASSFKGAGVTEAFF TGCGCCAGCAGCTTTAAGGGGGCTGGGGTCACTGAAGCTTTCTTT
TRBJ2-1 - TRBV12-3/TRBV12-4 few CASSFGGPNNEQFF TGTGCCAGCAGTTTTGGAGGGCCGAACAATGAGCAGTTCTTC
TRBJ2-1 - TRBV4-3 few CASSQDRLGNEQFF TGCGCCAGCAGCCAAGATAGGCTAGGCAATGAGCAGTTCTTC
TRBJ2-1 - TRBV6-5 once CASSYGRGGNEQFF TGTGCCAGCAGTTACGGGAGAGGGGGAAATGAGCAGTTCTTC
TRBJ1-2 - TRBV7-9 - CASSLTGGPAGGYTF TGTGCCAGCAGCCTCACGGGGGGCCCCGCAGGGGGCTACACCTTC
TRBJ2-7 - TRBV4-1 - CASSQDGEQYF TGCGCCAGCAGCCAAGATGGCGAGCAGTACTTC
TRBJ2-5 - TRBV5-1 many CASSRIPGLEYQETQYF TGCGCCAGCAGCCGTATTCCGGGCCTAGAGTACCAAGAGACCCAGTACTTC
TRBJ2-4 - TRBV2 - CASSPRVQGSKNIQYF TGTGCCAGCAGCCCCCGGGTCCAAGGGTCCAAAAACATTCAGTACTTC
TRBJ2-3 TRBD2 TRBV7-8 - CASSDRTSGGPRTDTQYF TGTGCCAGCAGCGACCGAACTAGCGGGGGCCCTCGCACAGATACGCAGTATTTT
TRBJ1-5 TRBD1 TRBV2 few CASSEGGQASQPQHF TGTGCCAGCAGTGAAGGGGGACAGGCTAGTCAGCCCCAGCATTTT
TRBJ1-3 - TRBV18 - CASSPVSGSGNTIYF TGTGCCAGCTCACCGGTCTCAGGCTCTGGAAACACCATATATTTT
TRBJ1-4 TRBD1 TRBV5-1 many CASSLGQGNEKLFF TGTGCCAGCAGCTTGGGACAGGGAAATGAAAAACTGTTTTTT
TRBJ2-7 TRBD2 TRBV4-1 few CASSQDRTSGAREQYF TGCGCCAGCAGCCAAGACAGGACTAGCGGGGCCCGCGAGCAGTACTTC
TRBJ2-7 TRBD1 TRBV6-4 - CASPDRECHEQYF TGTGCCAGCCCAGACAGGGAATGCCACGAGCAGTACTTC
TRBJ2-1 - TRBV4-1 - CASSQEVGVPIYNEQFF TGCGCCAGCAGCCAAGAGGTGGGGGTCCCTATATACAATGAGCAGTTCTTC
TRBJ2-7 TRBD2 TRBV7-6 - CASSRSGGAVEQYF TGTGCCAGCAGTAGAAGCGGGGGGGCCGTCGAGCAGTACTTC
TRBJ2-1 TRBD1 TRBV2 - CASRGTDSYNEQFF TGTGCCAGCAGAGGGACAGACTCCTACAATGAGCAGTTCTTC
TRBJ2-5 - TRBV6-4 - CATYDSPGETQYF TGTGCCACCTATGACTCACCTGGAGAGACCCAGTACTTC